What follows is one T cell receptor beta chain and its context. The data derive from a study of regulatory T cells in long-lasting Graves disease. The J segment lost 2 bases and the V segment lost 1 base, leaving 12 bases of the junction unmatched. This CDR3 region has 18 residues. Germline V lookup: CDR1 SGHTA, CDR2 FQGTGA. CDR3-region Arm-PCR and iRepertoire HTBI primers produced the TCR beta libraries. TCRdb used MiXCR to reprocess the multiplex PCR reads, holding one entry per CDR3 protein. The sample consists of some 430,000 distinct CDR3 sequences, approximately 21% of them appearing once. Time point denoted: persistent/refractory GD, antithyroid drugs over 5 years with positive TRAb. PBMCs were the source of the RNA used for TCR sequencing.

Sequencing was performed on peripheral blood mononuclear cells (PBMCs), taken when the disease was refractory, from a patient treated with antithyroid drugs. This TCR was sampled from a female donor with Graves disease. The chain carries TRBV7-3 and TRBJ2-5; TRBD2 matches 8 bases. The CDR3 loop reads CASSLNSEAGGRQETQYF. CDR3 nucleotides: TGTGCCAGCAGCTTAAACAGCGAGGCGGGGGGCCGGCAAGAGACCCAGTACTTC.